These T cell receptor beta chains were read from a single sample in a study of shared clonotypes between healthy human individuals. Assay: immunoSEQ multiplex PCR; the TCRdb copy retains only in-frame clones and omits some. The table has about 2 million clones, about 95% seen once; the top ten hold around 1.1%. The specimen was naive CD8+ T cells sorted from blood. The receptors derive from a man between 18 and 29 years old in good health. The CDR3 runs from the conserved cysteine through the conserved F or W. The D gene is left open where the match is weak. A clone size is listed for some rows: how often the clone was seen (once, few, many), or a class if it is expanded.

len | j_gene | abundance | d_gene | v_gene | CDR3aa | CDR3nt
14 | TRBJ2-7 | . | . | TRBV28 | CASSLLMAVYEQYF | TGTGCCAGCAGTTTATTGATGGCAGTCTACGAGCAGTACTTC
16 | TRBJ2-7 | . | TRBD2 | TRBV5-1 | CASSLVAGGNTYEQYF | TGCGCCAGCAGCTTAGTGGCGGGGGGTAACACCTACGAGCAGTACTTC
13 | TRBJ2-7 | . | . | TRBV6-6 | CASSLTGTYEQYF | TGTGCCAGCAGTTTGACAGGCACCTACGAGCAGTACTTC
15 | TRBJ2-7 | . | . | TRBV4-3 | CASSQVWGSTYEQYF | TGCGCCAGCAGCCAAGTTTGGGGATCTACCTACGAGCAGTACTTC
14 | TRBJ1-5 | . | . | TRBV4-1 | CASSQEGGPGRKHF | TGCGCCAGCAGCCAGGAAGGAGGGCCTGGTAGGAAGCATTTT
15 | TRBJ2-4 | . | . | TRBV7-9 | CASSSSEAAPDIQYF | TGTGCCAGCAGCTCAAGTGAGGCCGCGCCGGACATTCAGTACTTC
20 | TRBJ2-5 | . | TRBD1 | TRBV6-1 | CASSALRGQLPVGLQETQYF | TGTGCCAGCAGTGCCCTCAGGGGACAGCTACCCGTGGGCTTGCAAGAGACCCAGTACTTC
21 | TRBJ2-5 | . | TRBD2 | TRBV7-8 | CASSSQLWTSGEPTFQETQYF | TGTGCCAGCAGCTCACAGCTCTGGACTAGCGGGGAACCAACTTTCCAAGAGACCCAGTACTTC
13 | TRBJ2-7 | . | . | TRBV19 | CASSMGISYEQYF | TGTGCCAGTAGTATGGGAATCTCCTACGAGCAGTACTTC
13 | TRBJ2-5 | . | . | TRBV7-9 | CASSFTLQETQYF | TGTGCCAGCAGCTTCACTTTACAAGAGACCCAGTACTTC
15 | TRBJ2-3 | . | TRBD2 | TRBV6-6 | CASSLAGSHTDTQYF | TGTGCCAGCAGTCTAGCGGGGAGTCACACAGATACGCAGTATTTT
15 | TRBJ2-1 | . | TRBD1 | TRBV7-9 | CASSFRSGGIDEQFF | TGTGCCAGCAGCTTTAGGTCAGGGGGCATCGATGAGCAGTTCTTC
15 | TRBJ2-5 | . | . | TRBV11-2 | CASSPLKLGQETQYF | TGTGCCAGCAGCCCCCTCAAGTTGGGGCAAGAGACCCAGTACTTC
18 | TRBJ2-1 | . | TRBD1 | TRBV27 | CASSLGWVRTGGYNEQFF | TGTGCCAGCAGTTTAGGTTGGGTTAGGACAGGGGGTTACAATGAGCAGTTCTTC
14 | TRBJ1-6 | . | . | TRBV30 | CAWSGQSNNSPLHF | TGTGCCTGGAGTGGACAGTCCAATAATTCACCCCTCCACTTT
14 | TRBJ2-1 | once | TRBD2 | TRBV4-1 | CASSFSGGRDEQFF | TGCGCCAGCAGTTTTAGCGGGGGGCGGGATGAGCAGTTCTTC
16 | TRBJ1-1 | . | . | TRBV9 | CASSVLVAGGLTEAFF | TGTGCCAGCAGCGTATTGGTTGCGGGGGGCCTCACTGAAGCTTTCTTT
13 | TRBJ2-7 | . | . | TRBV7-9 | CASSLEYGYEQYF | TGTGCCAGCAGCTTAGAATACGGGTACGAGCAGTACTTC
14 | TRBJ2-5 | . | TRBD2 | TRBV7-3 | CASSPAGGQETQYF | TGTGCCAGCAGCCCAGCGGGGGGGCAAGAGACCCAGTACTTC
16 | TRBJ2-5 | . | TRBD2 | TRBV9 | CASSVRLAGGLETQYF | TGTGCCAGCAGCGTCCGACTAGCGGGGGGGCTCGAGACCCAGTACTTC
14 | TRBJ2-1 | . | TRBD2 | TRBV19 | CASSPPGLAGEQFF | TGTGCCAGTAGCCCACCCGGACTAGCGGGGGAGCAGTTCTTC
13 | TRBJ2-1 | . | . | TRBV10-3 | CAISSPGTNEQFF | TGTGCCATCAGTTCACCAGGGACCAATGAGCAGTTCTTC
13 | TRBJ2-7 | . | TRBD2 | TRBV4-1 | CASSQDGGGEQYF | TGCGCCAGCAGCCAAGATGGGGGGGGCGAGCAGTACTTC
14 | TRBJ2-7 | . | TRBD2 | TRBV27 | CASSYGTNSYEQYF | TGTGCCAGTTCGTACGGGACTAACTCCTACGAGCAGTACTTC
13 | TRBJ2-2 | few | . | TRBV9 | CASSVAGTGELFF | TGTGCCAGCAGCGTAGCAGGCACCGGGGAGCTGTTTTTT
11 | TRBJ1-1 | . | . | TRBV5-6 | CASSTVAEAFF | TGTGCCAGCAGCACGGTGGCTGAAGCTTTCTTT
15 | TRBJ2-3 | . | . | TRBV27 | CASSSRGDYTDTQYF | TGTGCCAGCAGTTCTAGGGGAGACTACACAGATACGCAGTATTTT
13 | TRBJ2-7 | . | . | TRBV19 | CASSIYRDYEQYF | TGTGCCAGTAGTATCTACAGGGACTACGAGCAGTACTTC
13 | TRBJ1-6 | once | TRBD1 | TRBV30 | CAWGTVLNSPLHF | TGTGCCTGGGGGACAGTTCTCAATTCACCCCTCCACTTT
14 | TRBJ1-4 | once | . | TRBV25-1 | CASSEYSTNEKLFF | TGTGCCAGCAGTGAATACTCAACTAATGAAAAACTGTTTTTT
17 | TRBJ2-2 | . | . | TRBV19 | CASHPLSIGVDTGELFF | TGTGCCAGTCACCCGCTGTCGATAGGGGTCGACACCGGGGAGCTGTTTTTT
13 | TRBJ2-7 | . | . | TRBV4-1 | CASSQAPQDEQYF | TGCGCCAGCAGCCAAGCTCCTCAGGACGAGCAGTACTTC
14 | TRBJ2-2 | . | TRBD1 | TRBV27 | CASRFTGGTGELFF | TGTGCCAGCAGGTTTACAGGGGGCACCGGGGAGCTGTTTTTT
13 | TRBJ2-5 | . | . | TRBV5-6 | CASSLLGDEAQYF | TGTGCCAGCAGCTTGCTTGGGGACGAGGCCCAGTACTTC
17 | TRBJ2-1 | . | TRBD2 | TRBV27 | CASSLLSPRGENNEQFF | TGTGCCAGCAGTCTACTCTCCCCCCGGGGGGAAAACAATGAGCAGTTCTTC
14 | TRBJ2-1 | once | . | TRBV11-2 | CASSFISGGNEQFF | TGTGCCAGCAGCTTTATTAGTGGGGGCAATGAGCAGTTCTTC